Listed here are 7 T cell receptor beta chains from one sample, sequenced in a study of blood T cell repertoires in COVID-19. Assay used: immunoSEQ multiplex PCR; TCRdb lists only in-frame clones, some missing. The sample contains some 80,000 clones, around 81% of which appear only once. The sample was peripheral blood. Receptor source: a human donor in a cohort sampled during active COVID-19.

The J gene is TRBJ2-5, the V gene TRBV29-1; TRBD2 might be the D (6 bases). The germline gives CDR1 SQVTM, CDR2 ANQGSEA. Trimming took off 3 bases at V and 4 bases at J, with 12 bases between the two ends. The CDR3 has 13 residues. In DNA form, the CDR3 reads TGCAGCGTTGAGGGGGGTACCGTAGAGACCCAGTACTTC. This translates into CSVEGGTVETQYF.

The chain has TRBV2 and TRBJ1-3, with 7 nucleotides matching TRBD1. Losses at the gene ends were 6 bases for V and 3 bases for J; bases not matched to a gene: 14. The V gene's germline CDR1 is SNHLY and CDR2 FYNNEI. The CDR3 covers 17 residues. In nucleotides, the CDR3 is TGTGCCAGCAGAAGGGACAGCCGCCGCCGCAATGGAAACACCATATATTTT. Amino acids: CASRRDSRRRNGNTIYF. Supplemented by reference TRBV2 and TRBJ1-3, the full variable domain reads EPEVTQTPSHQVTQMGQEVILRCVPISNHLYFYWYRQILGQKVEFLVSFYNNEISEKSEIFDDQFSVERPDGSNFTLKIRSTKLEDSAMYFCASRRDSRRRNGNTIYFGEGSWLTVV.

The V call is TRBV7-9, the J call TRBJ2-1; no clear D. The CDR3 runs 13 residues. Germline V gene sequence: CDR1 SEHNR, CDR2 FQNEAQ (reference sequence). Between the trimmed V and J ends, which lost 5 bases and 10 bases, there was a span of 15 bases. CDR3 in amino acids: CASSQETGPEQFF. CDR3 sequence (DNA): TGTGCCAGCAGCCAAGAGACTGGCCCAGAGCAGTTCTTC.

The chain joins TRBV28 to TRBJ2-1; tentative D call: TRBD1 (5 bases). Deletions cut 6 bases from V and 10 bases from J, with 16 bases between. Germline loops: CDR1 MDHEN, CDR2 SYDVKM. The CDR3 is 13 amino acids. The CDR3 reads CASSPPQGWEQFF. CDR3 DNA: TGTGCCAGCAGCCCCCCTCAGGGTTGGGAGCAGTTCTTC.

The chain carries TRBV2 and TRBJ2-2; 8 nucleotides agree with TRBD1. This CDR3 region has 15 residues. Per germline, CDR1 SNHLY and CDR2 FYNNEI. After removal of 8 bases from V and 0 bases from J, the junction contained 5 bases not matched to a gene. CDR3 loop: CASQGAGANTGELFF. The CDR3 coding sequence is TGTGCCAGCCAGGGGGCAGGGGCGAACACCGGGGAGCTGTTTTTT.

The rearrangement uses TRBV5-1 and TRBJ2-2; possibly TRBD1 for D (6 bases). Trimming cost V 1 base and J 2 bases, with 9 bases left between them. Germline loops: CDR1 SGHRS, CDR2 YFSETQ. The CDR3 is 15 amino acids. The CDR3 here is CASSLRGSNTGELFF. CDR3 in DNA: TGCGCCAGCAGCTTGAGGGGGAGTAACACCGGGGAGCTGTTTTTT.

The J gene is TRBJ1-4, the V gene TRBV28; 7 bases line up with TRBD1. The germline CDR1 and CDR2 sequences are MDHEN and SYDVKM. Trimming removed 5 bases from V and 6 bases from J; junction bases left unmatched: 9. The CDR3 extends over 15 amino acids. The CDR3 spells CASSDSTGRDEKLFF. The DNA of the CDR3 is TGTGCCAGCAGTGATTCGACAGGGCGGGATGAAAAACTGTTTTTT.